This T cell receptor beta chain was documented in a study of blood T cell repertoires in COVID-19. Study-wide background: The United States, Italy and Spain provided the acute and convalescent COVID-19 samples. The analysed material was cDNA or gDNA that came from T cells, B-cell-depleted T cells, or PBMCs.

In the original analysis: How many nucleated cells were present was estimated from reference gene primer amplification. The assay was immunoSEQ multiplex PCR, and TCRdb's table has in-frame clones only and misses some. The D gene and trimming were derived from the DNA, and the V and J assignments and clone size from that table. The sample has fewer than 50,000 clones; about 85% are singletons. Enrolled during active infection, Seattle patients were then followed longitudinally. This TCR derives from a man in his fifties or sixties with COVID-19, enrolled during active disease. The sample was peripheral blood.

The DNA of the CDR3 is TGTGCCAGCAGACGGGGACAGCTCGACACCGGGGAGCTGTTTTTT. This gives the protein CASRRGQLDTGELFF. V usage is TRBV28 and J usage is TRBJ2-2, with 7 positions matching TRBD1. The CDR3 length is 15 residues. Losses at the gene ends were 6 bases for V and 3 bases for J; bases not matched to a gene: 7. CDR1 and CDR2 (germline): MDHEN, SYDVKM.